This entry lists 19 T cell receptor beta chains sequenced from one sample in a study of human T cells and chemical hapten exposure. TCRdb re-called the RACE reads with MiXCR, one entry per CDR3 protein. The table records approximately 89,000 distinct CDR3 sequences, 5% to 8.5% of them present only once. This sample's time point: patch test 2, 6 weeks after DPC sensitization. Regarding treatment: therapeutic diphenylcyclopropenone sensitization with weekly scalp DPC. The specimen was whole blood, collected in connection with sensitization to the hapten diphenylcyclopropenone (DPC). The receptors were gathered from a woman in her 30s with alopecia areata. Some clones in this sample may be carry-over from other donors' samples.

This clonotype was observed at least ten times. The chain is built from TRBV4-2 and TRBJ2-1, with D maybe TRBD1 (6 bases). CDR3 size: 17 residues. Germline assignment: CDR1 LGHNA and CDR2 YNFKEQ. The germline V and J ends were trimmed by 1 base and 2 bases, with 15 bases remaining between them. The CDR3 is CASSQASARDTYNEQFF. The DNA for the CDR3 is TGTGCCAGCAGCCAAGCCTCTGCTAGGGACACCTACAATGAGCAGTTCTTC.

This rearrangement joins TRBV10-1 to TRBJ1-1; no clear D gene. Trimming stripped 7 bases from V and 1 base from J, with 10 bases between. This CDR3 region has 13 residues. Germline V lookup: CDR1 WNHNN, CDR2 SYGVQD (reference sequence). The CDR3 DNA reads TGCGCCAGCACCCCGGACGGGAACACTGAAGCTTTCTTT. It codes for CASTPDGNTEAFF.

As to this clonotype: Since a much larger clone is just one base distant, this may be a read error. The J gene is TRBJ1-1, the V gene TRBV27; no definite D call. V lost 2 bases and J 6 bases, leaving 10 bases between the germline ends. Germline values: CDR1 MNHEY, CDR2 SMNVEV (reference sequence). The CDR3 loop spans 13 amino acids. CDR3 DNA: TGTGCCAGCAGTTTAGTGGCAGCAGCTGAAGCTTTCTTT. This gives the protein CASSLVAAAEAFF.

This clonotype was picked up a small number of times. This sequence joins TRBV4-2 and TRBJ1-4; no reliable D call. Trimming stripped 0 bases from V and 5 bases from J, with 13 bases between. This CDR3 has 16 amino acids. Germline assignment: CDR1 LGHNA and CDR2 YNFKEQ. CDR3 nucleotides: TGTGCCAGCAGCCAAGAGGGCACGGGAACAAATGAAAAACTGTTTTTT. Protein sequence: CASSQEGTGTNEKLFF.

This chain connects TRBV29-1 to TRBJ1-2; TRBD1 aligns across 8 bases. J was trimmed by 4 bases and V by 4 bases; bases with no gene match: 17. Germline CDR1 reads SQVTM; CDR2 reads ANQGSEA. This CDR3 comprises 17 residues. CDR3 amino acids: CSVVPPPGTGKGYGYTF. CDR3 nucleotides: TGCAGCGTTGTCCCTCCCCCAGGGACAGGTAAAGGCTATGGCTACACCTTC.

Note on this clonotype: This may be a read error, as it is one base from a much larger clone. As DNA, the CDR3 is TGTGCCAGCAGCCACAACAGGGGGCCCGAGGGCACTGAAGTTTTCTTT. This sequence encodes CASSHNRGPEGTEVFF. This chain uses TRBV7-9 with TRBJ1-1, with 9 bases aligning to TRBD1. Germline V lookup: CDR1 SEHNR, CDR2 FQNEAQ (reference sequence). This CDR3 contains 16 residues.

This clonotype came up many times. The chain is built from TRBV2 and TRBJ1-1, with D hard to call. The CDR3 sequence is 15 residues long. Germline lookup yields CDR1 SNHLY and CDR2 FYNNEI. The V and J ends lost 6 bases and 11 bases respectively, with 25 bases between them. The CDR3 nucleotides read TGTGCCAGCAGGTCGCCTGGAGGGCGTCAGAGTTATGCTTTCTTT. This encodes CASRSPGGRQSYAFF.

This clonotype was recorded many times. The chain has TRBV5-5 and TRBJ2-3; D unresolved. Trimming removed 2 bases from V and 0 bases from J, with 10 bases in between. The germline CDR1 and CDR2 sequences are SGHKS and YYEKEE (reference sequence). The CDR3 consists of 15 residues. Here the CDR3 reads CASSFLDGSTDTQYF. The CDR3 DNA follows: TGTGCCAGCAGCTTTCTGGACGGAAGCACAGATACGCAGTATTTT. Using reference TRBV5-5 and TRBJ2-3 for the parts outside the CDR3, the full variable domain is DAGVTQSPTHLIKTRGQQVTLRCSPISGHKSVSWYQQVLGQGPQFIFQYYEKEERGRGNFPDRFSARQFPNYSSELNVNALLLGDSALYLCASSFLDGSTDTQYFGPGTRLTVL.

A remark on this clonotype: A clone one base away is much larger, so this may be a read error. This rearrangement joins TRBV29-1 to TRBJ2-3, with 7 bases lining up with TRBD2. Losses at the gene ends were 6 bases for V and 5 bases for J; bases not matched to a gene: 5. The CDR3 totals 12 residues. Germline V gene sequence: CDR1 SQVTM, CDR2 ANQGSEA. The CDR3 coding sequence is TGCAGCGTCGGGTCTAGCGGAGATACGCAGTATTTT. Protein: CSVGSSGDTQYF.

This clonotype appeared many times. V gene TRBV3-1 combines with J gene TRBJ2-2, with a weak D call TRBD2 (6 bases). The germline CDR1 and CDR2 sequences are LGHDT and YNNKEL (reference sequence). V lost 3 bases and J lost 1, with 6 bases in between. The CDR3 has 14 residues. CDR3 nucleotide sequence: TGTGCCAGCAGCCACGGGGGGAACACCGGGGAGCTGTTTTTT. Encoded protein: CASSHGGNTGELFF. Looking up the rest from reference TRBV3-1 and TRBJ2-2 gives the full variable domain: DTAVSQTPKYLVTQMGNDKSIKCEQNLGHDTMYWYKQDSKKFLKIMFSYNNKELIINETVPNRFSPKSPDKAHLNLHINSLELGDSAVYFCASSHGGNTGELFFGEGSRLTVL.

This clonotype was found a few times. This chain joins TRBV6-6 and TRBJ2-3; 9 nucleotides agree with TRBD2. The germline gives CDR1 MNHNY, CDR2 SVGAGI (reference sequence). V lost 0 bases and J lost 5; bases outside the gene matches: 6. The CDR3 has 16 amino acids. CDR3 residues: CASSYSPSGKRDTQYF. The CDR3 nucleotides read TGTGCCAGCAGTTACTCGCCTAGCGGGAAACGAGATACGCAGTATTTT.

With regard to this clonotype: A clone one base away is much larger, so this may be a read error. The chain carries TRBV7-2 and TRBJ2-3, with a weak D call TRBD1 (6 bases). Germline V gives CDR1 SGHTA, CDR2 FQGNSA. The CDR3 consists of 16 residues. Here the CDR3 reads CAISLVGTFNTDTQYF. The CDR3 region has the DNA TGTGCCATCAGCTTAGTAGGGACATTTAACACAGATACGCAGTATTTT.

This clonotype was counted many times. CDR3: CASSLAGAETQYF. In DNA, the CDR3 is TGTGCCAGCAGTCTGGCGGGCGCGGAGACCCAGTACTTC. The chain employs TRBV6-5 and TRBJ2-5; D perhaps matches TRBD2 (5 bases). The germline gives CDR1 MNHEY, CDR2 SVGAGI. CDR3 length equals 13 residues. The V end lost 5 bases, the J end lost 5 bases, and 12 bases lay between the germline ends.

In its sample, this clonotype was seen a few times. This chain uses TRBV3-1 with TRBJ1-2; no firm D call. V lost 1 base and J 0 bases, leaving 21 bases between the germline ends. The germline V gene has CDR1 LGHDT and CDR2 YNNKEL (reference sequence). CDR3 length: 19 amino acids. In nucleotides, the CDR3 is TGTGCCAGCAGCCAAGTTATGTCGTTTTCTCGTATCCCTAACTATGGCTACACCTTC. Its protein product is CASSQVMSFSRIPNYGYTF.

The gene calls are TRBV5-1 and TRBJ1-6; D is possibly TRBD1 (5 bases). CDR3 length equals 13 residues. Germline V gene data show CDR1 as SGHRS and CDR2 as YFSETQ. Trimming removed 0 bases at V and 9 bases at J, with 7 bases between. CDR3 protein: CASSLETVSPLHF. The CDR3 DNA follows: TGCGCCAGCAGCTTGGAGACAGTTTCACCCCTCCACTTT. Based on the CDR3 plus reference TRBV5-1 and TRBJ1-6, the full variable domain is KAGVTQTPRYLIKTRGQQVTLSCSPISGHRSVSWYQQTPGQGLQFLFEYFSETQRNKGNFPGRFSGRQFSNSRSEMNVSTLELGDSALYLCASSLETVSPLHFGNGTRLTVT.

This clonotype was picked up many times. The chain joins TRBV6-1 to TRBJ1-2; 8 nucleotides agree with TRBD1. Germline values: CDR1 MNHNS, CDR2 SASEGT. The V gene end was trimmed by 7 bases and the J gene end by 6 bases; junction bases not matched to a gene: 22. This CDR3 has 18 residues. In nucleotides, the CDR3 is TGTGCCAGCACCAACAGTCCCGGGACAGGAATATTTCGCGATGGCTACACCTTC. Translation gives CASTNSPGTGIFRDGYTF.

This clonotype was counted many times. The gene calls are TRBV29-1 and TRBJ2-6; D remains unclear. CDR1 and CDR2 (germline): SQVTM, ANQGSEA. Trimming cost V 4 bases and J 2 bases, with 9 bases left between them. The CDR3 has 14 amino acids. The CDR3 nucleotides are TGCAGCGTTGTATTATACGCTGGGGCCAACGTCCTGACTTTC. Protein sequence: CSVVLYAGANVLTF. The full variable domain, in which reference TRBV29-1 and TRBJ2-6 provide the parts outside the CDR3, is SAVISQKPSRDICQRGTSLTIQCQVDSQVTMMFWYRQQPGQSLTLIATANQGSEATYESGFVIDKFPISRPNLTFSTLTVSNMSPEDSSIYLCSVVLYAGANVLTFGAGSRLTVL.

This clonotype was observed a few times. The chain links TRBV27 to TRBJ2-3, with 12 bases aligning to TRBD2. There are 17 residues in the CDR3. The V gene end was trimmed by 5 bases and the J gene end by 5 bases; junction bases not matched to a gene: 11. Germline CDR1 reads MNHEY; CDR2 reads SMNVEV (reference sequence). The CDR3 loop reads CASSPYSSGGAGDTQYF. CDR3 nucleotide sequence: TGTGCCAGCAGTCCCTACTCTAGCGGGGGGGCCGGAGATACGCAGTATTTT.

This clonotype was seen ten or more times. The rearrangement links TRBV6-5 to TRBJ1-1; D may be TRBD1 (5 bases). The V end lost 5 bases, the J end lost 3 bases, and 10 bases lay between the germline ends. The CDR3 runs 13 residues. CDR1 MNHEY and CDR2 SVGAGI come from the germline V gene. CDR3: CASSTQGYTEAFF. The CDR3 coding sequence is TGTGCCAGCAGTACCCAGGGTTACACTGAAGCTTTCTTT.